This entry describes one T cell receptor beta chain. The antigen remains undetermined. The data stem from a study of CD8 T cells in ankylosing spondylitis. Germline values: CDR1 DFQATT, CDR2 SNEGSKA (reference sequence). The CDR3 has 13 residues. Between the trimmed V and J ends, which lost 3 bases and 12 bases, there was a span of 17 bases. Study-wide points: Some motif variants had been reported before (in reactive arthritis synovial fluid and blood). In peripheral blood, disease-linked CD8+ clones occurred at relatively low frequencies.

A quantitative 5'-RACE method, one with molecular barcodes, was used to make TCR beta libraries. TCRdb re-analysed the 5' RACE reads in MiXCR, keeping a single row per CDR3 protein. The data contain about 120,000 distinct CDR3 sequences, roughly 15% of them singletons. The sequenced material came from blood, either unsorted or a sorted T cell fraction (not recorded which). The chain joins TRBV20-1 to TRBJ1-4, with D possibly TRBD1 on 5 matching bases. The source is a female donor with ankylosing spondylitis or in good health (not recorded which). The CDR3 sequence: CSASAGVRGELFF. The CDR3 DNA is TGCAGTGCTAGCGCTGGGGTACGAGGGGAACTGTTTTTT.